These 28 T cell receptor beta chains originate from one sample sequenced in a study of cytomegalovirus exposure and HLA in healthy donors. The PCR had 60 Vbeta and 13 Jbeta primers. This table comes from immunoSEQ multiplex PCR, and its TCRdb copy is limited to in-frame clones, with some not included. The repertoire holds 120,000 to 150,000 clones, with roughly 79% as singletons. Sequences were obtained from PBMCs. The receptors here all came from a man aged 18-30 years in good health and CMV-seronegative.

The chain carries TRBV19 and TRBJ1-6, with D possibly TRBD1 on 5 matching bases. This CDR3 comprises 15 residues. Germline CDR1 LNHDA, CDR2 SQIVND (reference sequence). Deletions cut 0 bases from V and 7 bases from J, with 10 bases between. The CDR3 here is CASSIDAGQNSPLHF. In nucleotides, the CDR3 is TGTGCCAGTAGTATAGATGCGGGGCAAAATTCACCCCTCCACTTT. Using reference TRBV19 and TRBJ1-6 for the parts outside the CDR3, the full variable domain is DGGITQSPKYLFRKEGQNVTLSCEQNLNHDAMYWYRQDPGQGLRLIYYSQIVNDFQKGDIAEGYSVSREKKESFPLTVTSAQKNPTAFYLCASSIDAGQNSPLHFGNGTRLTVT.

This rearrangement joins TRBV6-5 to TRBJ1-3; 7 positions agree with TRBD1. Germline V gives CDR1 MNHEY, CDR2 SVGAGI. Trimming at V came to 0 bases and at J to 7 bases, leaving 3 bases not matched to a gene. This CDR3 is 14 amino acids long. In DNA, the CDR3 is TGTGCCAGCAGTTACTCGATACAGGGGAACACCATATATTTT. Its translation: CASSYSIQGNTIYF.

The chain combines TRBV5-6 with TRBJ1-3; D is ambiguous. The CDR3 has 15 residues. The V and J ends lost 5 bases and 0 bases respectively, with 12 bases between them. The germline V gene encodes CDR1 SGHDT and CDR2 YYEEEE. This chain's CDR3 is CASSLNLASGNTIYF. CDR3 DNA: TGTGCCAGCAGTCTGAATCTGGCCTCTGGAAACACCATATATTTT.

The table lists this clone with a few counts. The J gene is TRBJ2-2, the V gene TRBV9, with TRBD1 matching 8 bases. The germline V gene encodes CDR1 SGDLS and CDR2 YYNGEE. CDR3 length: 16 amino acids. J lost 1 base, V lost 3 bases, and 5 bases had no gene match. The CDR3 DNA reads as TGTGCCAGCAGCGAACGGACAGGGATGAACACCGGGGAGCTGTTTTTT. This gives the protein CASSERTGMNTGELFF. The full variable domain, its missing parts supplied by reference TRBV9 and TRBJ2-2, is DSGVTQTPKHLITATGQRVTLRCSPRSGDLSVYWYQQSLDQGLQFLIQYYNGEERAKGNILERFSAQQFPDLHSELNLSSLELGDSALYFCASSERTGMNTGELFFGEGSRLTVL.

The chain joins TRBV5-1 to TRBJ1-6, with TRBD1 matching over 11 bases. The CDR3 extends over 15 amino acids. V lost 0 bases to trimming and J lost 8 bases; unmatched junction nucleotides: 1. Germline CDR1 and CDR2: SGHRS and YFSETQ. CDR3 nucleotides: TGCGCCAGCAGCTTGGTGGGACAGGGGGATTCACCCCTCCACTTT. It is translated as CASSLVGQGDSPLHF.

The chain joins TRBV18 to TRBJ2-4; the D gene is possibly TRBD2 (6 bases). V shed 5 bases and J shed 6 bases, with 23 bases lying between them. Germline V gene lookup returns CDR1 KGHSH and CDR2 LQKENI. This CDR3 is 17 amino acids long. CDR3 amino acids: CASSTLAAGLEGNIQYF. CDR3 sequence (DNA): TGTGCCAGCTCAACCCTTGCCGCTGGGCTGGAGGGAAACATTCAGTACTTC.

The gene calls are TRBV15 and TRBJ2-1; D gene ambiguous. V was shortened by 5 bases and J by 2 bases, with 16 bases between the two germline ends. CDR3 length: 16 residues. CDR1 is LNHNV and CDR2 is YYDKDF in the germline V gene (reference sequence). The CDR3, as DNA: TGTGCCACCAGCGTTCGACTGCTTAGTCCCTACAATGAGCAGTTCTTC. It codes for CATSVRLLSPYNEQFF.

V gene TRBV19 combines with J gene TRBJ2-3; no clear D. The CDR3 consists of 16 residues. Germline V gives CDR1 LNHDA, CDR2 SQIVND (reference sequence). V was cut by 5 bases and J by 4 bases, with 19 bases left in between. The CDR3 protein is CASSPERIRRADTQYF. The CDR3 DNA follows: TGTGCCAGTAGTCCAGAGAGGATCCGACGGGCAGATACGCAGTATTTT.

For the CDR3, the DNA is TGCGCCAGCAGCCAAGATCACGGGGAGAGTGGCTACACCTTC. Encoded protein: CASSQDHGESGYTF. V gene TRBV4-3 combines with J gene TRBJ1-2; D gene uncertain. Trimming left V 0 bases short and J 7 bases short, with 12 bases between. The CDR3 covers 14 residues. Germline V gene lookup returns CDR1 LGHNA and CDR2 YSLEER.

This clone has a single count. This rearrangement joins TRBV2 to TRBJ1-4; 8 positions agree with TRBD1. After removal of 4 bases from V and 7 bases from J, the junction contained 5 bases not matched to a gene. The CDR3 length is 14 residues. Germline V gives CDR1 SNHLY, CDR2 FYNNEI. The CDR3, as DNA: TGTGCCAGCAGTGTATCCAGGGGGCGTGAAAAACTGTTTTTT. As protein: CASSVSRGREKLFF.

This clone is a singleton in its sample. The chain carries TRBV7-8 and TRBJ1-1; TRBD1 aligns across 10 bases. V was clipped by 1 base and J by 5 bases; unmatched bases: 7. Germline CDR1 is SGHVS and CDR2 is FQNEAQ. The length of the CDR3 is 16 residues. CDR3 loop: CASSLVTGGARTEAFF. CDR3 in DNA: TGTGCCAGCAGCTTAGTGACAGGGGGCGCGAGGACTGAAGCTTTCTTT.

This clone has only one observation. The V and J genes are TRBV9 and TRBJ2-5; D possibly corresponds to TRBD2 (6 bases). V was trimmed by 0 bases and J by 1 base, leaving 10 bases between them. The V gene's germline CDR1 is SGDLS and CDR2 YYNGEE. This CDR3 has 15 residues. The CDR3 sequence: CASSVAAGLQETQYF. The CDR3 DNA sequence: TGTGCCAGCAGCGTAGCTGCGGGACTCCAAGAGACCCAGTACTTC. Together with reference TRBV9 and TRBJ2-5, the CDR3 gives the full variable domain: DSGVTQTPKHLITATGQRVTLRCSPRSGDLSVYWYQQSLDQGLQFLIQYYNGEERAKGNILERFSAQQFPDLHSELNLSSLELGDSALYFCASSVAAGLQETQYFGPGTRLLVL.

The chain couples TRBV11-2 to TRBJ2-1; TRBD1 agrees at 8 bases. CDR3 length: 17 amino acids. J was trimmed by 9 bases and V by 3 bases; bases with no gene match: 16. Germline CDR1 SGHAT, CDR2 FQNNGV. The CDR3 DNA reads as TGTGCCAGCAGCTTTTTTTCAGGACAGGGTACTACAGGTGAGCAGTTCTTC. The encoded protein is CASSFFSGQGTTGEQFF.

The V and J genes are TRBV7-2 and TRBJ1-2, with TRBD1 matching 7 bases. This CDR3 contains 15 residues. Germline values: CDR1 SGHTA, CDR2 FQGNSA. With V trimmed by 1 base and J by 4 bases, 6 bases remained unmatched. The CDR3 region is CASSLVFRTGYGYTF. The CDR3 nucleotides are TGTGCCAGCAGCTTAGTTTTCCGGACAGGCTATGGCTACACCTTC.

The chain employs TRBV6-1 and TRBJ2-5; possible D gene TRBD1, 5 bases. Per germline, CDR1 MNHNS and CDR2 SASEGT. The length of the CDR3 is 14 residues. V lost 4 bases and J 5 bases, leaving 14 bases between the germline ends. CDR3 residues: CASSVDNPSETQYF. CDR3 nucleotides: TGTGCCAGCAGTGTGGACAATCCGTCGGAGACCCAGTACTTC.

The rearrangement uses TRBV7-2 and TRBJ1-2; 10 nucleotides line up with TRBD1. The CDR3 loop spans 14 amino acids. Germline V CDR1 and CDR2: SGHTA, FQGNSA. V dropped 4 bases and J dropped 4; count of bases not matched to a gene: 3. In DNA, the CDR3 is TGTGCCAGCAGCTCGAGACAGGGGGCCTATGGCTACACCTTC. Protein sequence: CASSSRQGAYGYTF.

The genes are TRBV30 and TRBJ1-2; possibly TRBD1 for D (6 bases). The CDR3 runs to 14 residues. CDR1 is GTSNPN, CDR2 SVGIG, per germline (reference sequence). Between the trimmed V and J ends, which lost 3 bases and 4 bases, there was a span of 15 bases. Written as DNA, the CDR3 is TGTGCCTGGAGAGGGGGGGGCTTAGGCTATGGCTACACCTTC. Translating gives CAWRGGGLGYGYTF.

V and J are TRBV29-1 and TRBJ1-2; D is ambiguous. CDR3 length equals 13 residues. From germline, CDR1 is SQVTM and CDR2 ANQGSEA. Trimming removed 0 bases at V and 8 bases at J, with 13 bases between. The CDR3 DNA reads TGCAGCGTTGAAGATCGAGGCATTCGGGGCTACACCTTC. Protein: CSVEDRGIRGYTF.

The chain links TRBV18 to TRBJ1-5, with a weak D call TRBD1 (6 bases). Trimming pared 3 bases from V and 3 bases from J, leaving 15 bases between. The germline gives CDR1 KGHSH, CDR2 LQKENI. This CDR3 comprises 16 residues. CDR3 residues: CASSPKAGVLNQPQHF. The CDR3 coding sequence is TGTGCCAGCTCACCCAAAGCAGGGGTCCTCAATCAGCCCCAGCATTTT.

This clone has more than one count but fewer than ten. The rearrangement links TRBV7-8 to TRBJ2-7, with D tentatively TRBD2 (6 bases). CDR1 is SGHVS and CDR2 is FQNEAQ in the germline V gene. This CDR3 has 15 residues. V lost 6 bases, J lost 6 bases, and 21 bases lay in between. The CDR3 is CASSLGLKSFGEQYF. CDR3 nucleotides: TGTGCCAGCAGTTTGGGACTGAAGTCCTTCGGCGAGCAGTACTTC.

This clone was detected once. The chain combines TRBV6-6 with TRBJ1-3; D ambiguous. Trimming took 10 bases from V and 1 from J, leaving 14 bases between them. Germline CDR1 MNHNY, CDR2 SVGAGI (reference sequence). There are 14 residues in the CDR3. The CDR3 DNA sequence: TGTGCCACCTCTCCCGGTTGGTCTGGAAACACCATATATTTT. Its protein product is CATSPGWSGNTIYF.

The chain uses TRBV4-2 and TRBJ1-2; perhaps TRBD1 as D (6 bases). Germline CDR1 reads LGHNA; CDR2 reads YNFKEQ. The ends were cut back, 4 bases at V and 5 bases at J, with 20 bases in the middle. The CDR3 runs to 16 residues. Here the CDR3 DNA reads TGTGCCAGCAGCCTGGGGGGCGGGAGGGGTCTGTATGGCTACACCTTC. Translating gives CASSLGGGRGLYGYTF.

This chain uses TRBV18 with TRBJ1-4; D possibly corresponds to TRBD1 (6 bases). There are 14 residues in the CDR3. Germline V gene lookup returns CDR1 KGHSH and CDR2 LQKENI. Trimming shortened V by 6 bases and J by 4 bases, and 12 bases separated the two germline ends. The CDR3 bases are TGTGCCAGCTCCTTGGACAGTCTTAATGAAAAACTGTTTTTT. Residues: CASSLDSLNEKLFF. The entire variable domain, with the rest obtained from reference TRBV18 and TRBJ1-4, is as follows: NAGVMQNPRHLVRRRGQEARLRCSPMKGHSHVYWYRQLPEEGLKFMVYLQKENIIDESGMPKERFSAEFPKEGPSILRIQQVVRGDSAAYFCASSLDSLNEKLFFGSGTQLSVL.

A few counts support this clone. This chain links TRBV6-5 with TRBJ2-5, with D tentatively TRBD1 (5 bases). Looked up from germline, CDR1 is MNHEY and CDR2 is SVGAGI. Trimming left V 10 bases short and J 0 bases short, with 12 bases between. There are 13 residues in the CDR3. CDR3 region: CATPRQNQETQYF. The CDR3 DNA follows: TGTGCCACGCCGAGACAGAACCAAGAGACCCAGTACTTC.

This chain links TRBV4-3 with TRBJ2-5, with 9 bases aligning to TRBD2. Trimming cost V 0 bases and J 3 bases; bases outside gene matches: 8. This CDR3 is 17 amino acids long. The germline CDR1 and CDR2 sequences are LGHNA and YSLEER. Here the CDR3 DNA reads TGCGCCAGCAGCCAAGAGTGGGGTCTAGCGGGGAAAGAGACCCAGTACTTC. Translated, it gives CASSQEWGLAGKETQYF.

The gene calls are TRBV7-2 and TRBJ1-1, with D perhaps TRBD1 (5 bases). Trimming took 5 bases from V and 4 from J, leaving 17 bases between them. This CDR3 has 15 residues. The germline V gene has CDR1 SGHTA and CDR2 FQGNSA. Here the CDR3 DNA reads TGTGCCAGCAGCCCCGTTTATGGGGGGGGCACTGAAGCTTTCTTT. Translating it yields CASSPVYGGGTEAFF.

This clone was counted between two and nine times. The chain links TRBV10-3 to TRBJ1-1; no definite D call. The CDR3 consists of 15 residues. Looked up from germline, CDR1 is ENHRY and CDR2 is SYGVKD. Trimming stripped 4 bases from V and 0 bases from J, with 12 bases between. CDR3 protein: CAISAGGLVNTEAFF. CDR3 sequence (DNA): TGTGCCATCAGTGCGGGAGGATTGGTGAACACTGAAGCTTTCTTT.

The V gene is TRBV5-1, the J gene TRBJ2-7, with a tentative D call TRBD2 (6 bases). Judging by the DNA end, TRBJ2-1 fits better; the J call may be wrong. Germline CDR1 reads SGHRS; CDR2 reads YFSETQ. This CDR3 spans 13 amino acids. CDR3 nucleotide sequence: TGCGCCAGCAGCTGGGGGACTTACAATGAGCAGTTCTTC. This codes for CASSWGTYNEQFF.